This entry lists 19 T cell receptor beta chains sequenced from one sample in a study of neurological immune-mediated disorders. TCRdb re-analysed the 5' RACE reads in MiXCR, keeping a single row per CDR3 protein. There are under 80,000 distinct CDR3 sequences in the sample; around 9.9% occur only once, and 1.5% to 2% lies in the top ten. The specimen was PBMCs. Every receptor here comes from a man in his forties or fifties in good health.

This clonotype was counted at least ten times. The chain couples TRBV29-1 to TRBJ2-1; TRBD1 might be the D (6 bases). The V end was cut by 7 bases, the J end by 0 bases, with 19 bases between. The CDR3 runs to 16 residues. Germline values: CDR1 SQVTM, CDR2 ANQGSEA. The CDR3 region has the DNA TGCAGCGCCGATTCACCCGACAGGAGCTCCTACAATGAGCAGTTCTTC. It specifies CSADSPDRSSYNEQFF.

This clonotype showed up just a few times. The chain couples TRBV20-1 to TRBJ2-1, with 7 bases that match TRBD2. The ends lost 5 bases at V and 2 bases at J; junction bases unmatched: 12. This CDR3 spans 16 amino acids. Per germline, CDR1 DFQATT and CDR2 SNEGSKA (reference sequence). CDR3 sequence: CSAPVVERGAYNEQFF. In DNA form, the CDR3 reads TGCAGTGCTCCGGTTGTTGAGCGGGGAGCCTACAATGAGCAGTTCTTC.

In this sample, this clonotype turned up many times. The genes are TRBV14 and TRBJ2-1, with D possibly being TRBD1 (6 bases). The V gene's germline CDR1 is SGHDN and CDR2 FVKESK. This CDR3 contains 14 residues. V lost 4 bases and J 4 bases, leaving 11 bases between the germline ends. DNA of the CDR3: TGTGCCAGCAGCCCGGGACATAGATACAATGAGCAGTTCTTC. Translating gives CASSPGHRYNEQFF.

This clonotype has a count of ten or more. This chain joins TRBV3-1 and TRBJ1-2; D remains ambiguous. Germline V gives CDR1 LGHDT, CDR2 YNNKEL (reference sequence). The CDR3 runs 13 residues. V was clipped by 3 bases and J by 7 bases, with 12 bases between them. The CDR3 reads CASSHERRVGYTF. The CDR3 region has the DNA TGTGCCAGCAGCCACGAGAGGAGGGTTGGCTACACCTTC.

This clonotype was detected ten times or more. The chain joins TRBV15 to TRBJ2-7; D unclear. V was cut by 0 bases and J by 2 bases, with 11 bases left in between. CDR1 and CDR2 from the germline V gene are LNHNV and YYDKDF (reference sequence). This CDR3 has 15 amino acids. As DNA, the CDR3 is TGTGCCACCAGCAGAGATACCCTGCGCCCCTACGAGCAGTACTTC. This encodes CATSRDTLRPYEQYF.

Ten or more counts support this clonotype. The genes are TRBV7-6 and TRBJ2-7, with a tentative D call TRBD1 (6 bases). Trimming took off 0 bases at V and 4 bases at J, with 13 bases between the two ends. The CDR3 consists of 15 residues. CDR1 SGHVS and CDR2 FNYEAQ come from the germline V gene. CDR3 loop: CASSLARGSGYEQYF. The CDR3 DNA sequence: TGTGCCAGCAGCTTAGCGAGGGGGTCCGGGTACGAGCAGTACTTC.

This clonotype was seen at least ten times. The chain recombines TRBV28 with TRBJ1-2; 7 bases map to TRBD1. Trimming removed 6 bases from V and 6 bases from J; junction bases left unmatched: 1. The germline V gene encodes CDR1 MDHEN and CDR2 SYDVKM. This CDR3 region has 11 residues. CDR3 bases: TGTGCCAGCAGAGACAGGGATGGCTACACCTTC. Protein product: CASRDRDGYTF.

Ten or more counts support this clonotype. This chain connects TRBV4-1 to TRBJ2-1; D may be TRBD1 or TRBD2 (5 bases each). Germline CDR1 reads MGHRA; CDR2 reads YSYEKL. Trimming removed 0 bases from V and 8 bases from J, with 11 bases in between. The CDR3 runs 14 residues. Here the CDR3 reads CASSQDPRGDEQFF. Here the CDR3 DNA reads TGCGCCAGCAGCCAAGATCCCCGGGGCGATGAGCAGTTCTTC.

This clonotype was counted at least ten times. This rearrangement joins TRBV5-1 to TRBJ1-1; D may be TRBD1 (5 bases). V dropped 6 bases and J dropped 4 bases, with 13 bases sitting between them. CDR3 size: 13 residues. Germline loops: CDR1 SGHRS, CDR2 YFSETQ. CDR3 region: CASTGGRPTEAFF. The CDR3 DNA is TGCGCCAGCACCGGGGGAAGACCCACTGAAGCTTTCTTT.

This clonotype was seen repeatedly, ten times or more. The chain uses TRBV27 and TRBJ2-7, with 7 bases that match TRBD1. Trimming at V came to 5 bases and at J to 0 bases, leaving 7 bases not matched to a gene. Germline CDR1 reads MNHEY; CDR2 reads SMNVEV (reference sequence). This CDR3 contains 15 residues. CDR3 nucleotide sequence: TGTGCCAGCAGTCCCCTAGGGGGCTACTCCTACGAGCAGTACTTC. It encodes CASSPLGGYSYEQYF.

This clonotype occurred many times. This sequence joins TRBV28 and TRBJ1-1; 8 bases are shared with TRBD1. CDR1 is MDHEN and CDR2 is SYDVKM in the germline V gene. There are 15 residues in the CDR3. With V trimmed by 4 bases and J by 5 bases, 9 bases remained unmatched. CDR3 in DNA: TGTGCCAGCAGTTCCGGCGGACAGGGCGGGACTGAAGCTTTCTTT. Translated, it gives CASSSGGQGGTEAFF. The full variable domain, completed using reference TRBV28 and TRBJ1-1, is DVKVTQSSRYLVKRTGEKVFLECVQDMDHENMFWYRQDPGLGLRLIYFSYDVKMKEKGDIPEGYSVSREKKERFSLILESASTNQTSMYLCASSSGGQGGTEAFFGQGTRLTVV.

This clonotype was found many times. The rearrangement links TRBV9 to TRBJ2-1, with no clear D. This CDR3 spans 14 amino acids. The germline V gene has CDR1 SGDLS and CDR2 YYNGEE. V lost 0 bases, J lost 6 bases, and 10 bases lay in between. The CDR3 sequence: CASSVAGLPNEQFF. CDR3 nucleotide sequence: TGTGCCAGCAGCGTAGCAGGTCTTCCCAATGAGCAGTTCTTC.

This clonotype has a count of ten or more. The chain combines TRBV6-1 with TRBJ1-1; D unclear. In germline, CDR1 is MNHNS, CDR2 SASEGT. This CDR3 contains 15 residues. V dropped 3 bases and J dropped 4 bases, with 15 bases sitting between them. CDR3: CASSDAGRLGTEAFF. DNA for the CDR3: TGTGCCAGCAGTGACGCGGGGAGACTCGGCACTGAAGCTTTCTTT.

The table lists this clonotype with many counts. The chain combines TRBV4-1 with TRBJ1-5; D gene unclear. Between the trimmed V and J ends, which lost 5 bases and 3 bases, there was a span of 8 bases. There are 13 residues in the CDR3. Germline values: CDR1 MGHRA, CDR2 YSYEKL. CDR3 nucleotides: TGCGCCAGCAGCTCCACGACCAATCAGCCCCAGCATTTT. Protein product: CASSSTTNQPQHF.

The chain employs TRBV12-3 or TRBV12-4 and TRBJ2-6; D possibly uses TRBD1 or TRBD2 (6 bases each). Trimming removed 2 bases at V and 0 bases at J, with 20 bases between. The CDR3 consists of 20 residues. The CDR3 loop is CASSLPVRGGYLSGANVLTF. CDR3 coding DNA: TGTGCCAGCAGTTTACCTGTCAGGGGAGGTTACCTCTCTGGGGCCAACGTCCTGACTTTC.

This clonotype was observed at least ten times. This chain joins TRBV5-6 and TRBJ2-3; TRBD2 aligns across 12 bases. Germline CDR1 SGHDT, CDR2 YYEEEE. The CDR3 extends over 17 amino acids. Trimming took 4 bases from V and 0 from J; bases not matched to a gene: 6. The CDR3 coding sequence is TGTGCCAGCAGCCTACGACTAGCGGGAGCCAGCACAGATACGCAGTATTTT. Translation: CASSLRLAGASTDTQYF. Using reference TRBV5-6 and TRBJ2-3 for the parts outside the CDR3, the full variable domain is DAGVTQSPTHLIKTRGQQVTLRCSPKSGHDTVSWYQQALGQGPQFIFQYYEEEERQRGNFPDRFSGHQFPNYSSELNVNALLLGDSALYLCASSLRLAGASTDTQYFGPGTRLTVL.

This clonotype came up many times. The gene calls are TRBV12-3 or TRBV12-4 and TRBJ2-1, with TRBD2 matching over 9 bases. The length of the CDR3 is 17 residues. With V trimmed by 3 bases and J by 4 bases, 10 bases remained unmatched. CDR3 sequence (DNA): TGTGCCAGCAGTTTCAGCGGGAGGTCCCTCGGATACAATGAGCAGTTCTTC. Residues: CASSFSGRSLGYNEQFF.

A word on this clonotype: At one boundary the junction diverges from the germline segment, which might be a read error. The V and J genes are TRBV20-1 and TRBJ2-7, with D unclear. In germline, CDR1 is DFQATT, CDR2 SNEGSKA (reference sequence). The CDR3 loop spans 14 amino acids. CDR3 in amino acids: CSAKDPTITYEEYF. DNA for the CDR3: TGCAGTGCGAAGGACCCAACCATTACCTACGAGGAGTACTTC.

This clonotype was seen repeatedly, ten times or more. The rearrangement links TRBV7-2 to TRBJ2-7; D might be TRBD1 (5 bases). The ends were cut back, 5 bases at V and 2 bases at J, with 16 bases in the middle. The germline V gene encodes CDR1 SGHTA and CDR2 FQGNSA. The CDR3 runs 15 residues. The CDR3 here is CASSPTSGFPYEQYF. As DNA, the CDR3 is TGTGCCAGCAGCCCAACCTCAGGGTTTCCCTACGAGCAGTACTTC.